This paragraph covers one TCR beta chain sequence. Possible read error: a much larger clone is one base away. The data are from a study of molecular identifiers for immune sequencing clone quantification. This CDR3 region has 15 residues. Germline assignment: CDR1 LGHDT and CDR2 YNNKEL (reference sequence). The bulk TCR libraries were made with methods described before and with listed TCR primers. TCRdb re-analysed the PCR reads in MiXCR, keeping a single row per CDR3 protein. The table lists some 580,000 distinct CDR3 sequences, 25% of them singletons, with 0.7% to 0.95% in the top ten. The receptor's source is a human donor in good health. Some libraries in this study had Jurkat cell RNA spiked in. The sequencing input was naive CD8+ T cells from blood, with Jurkat cell RNA spiked in. Subset described: FACS-sorted CD8+CD4-CCR7+CD45RA+ naive T cells. This sequence joins TRBV3-1 and TRBJ1-5; 9 nucleotides agree with TRBD1. The CDR3: CASSLDRGYEQPQRF. CDR3 DNA: TGTGCCAGCAGCCTAGACAGGGGGTACGAACAGCCCCAGCGTTTT.